The source of this TCR beta chain is a study of blood T cell repertoires in COVID-19. Looking at the study overall: In each case, the material was cDNA or gDNA derived from T cells, B-cell-depleted T cells, or PBMCs.

Per the original data handling: Amplification of reference gene primers was used by the study to estimate nucleated cell counts. The method was immunoSEQ multiplex PCR; TCRdb's version includes in-frame clones alone and lacks a portion of them. V and J calls and clone size come straight from that table; D and trimming were deduced from the DNA. The table has 270,000 or so clones, approximately 90% seen once. This clone was counted once. The specimen sequenced was peripheral blood. The source is a man aged 40-55 years with acute or convalescent COVID-19.

The CDR3 sequence: CSVGENSYGYTF. CDR3 nucleotide sequence: TGCAGCGTTGGAGAGAACAGTTATGGCTACACCTTC. The J gene is TRBJ1-2, the V gene TRBV29-1; D unclear. The V and J ends lost 4 bases and 5 bases respectively, with 11 bases between them. The CDR3 spans 12 residues. The V gene's germline CDR1 is SQVTM and CDR2 ANQGSEA.